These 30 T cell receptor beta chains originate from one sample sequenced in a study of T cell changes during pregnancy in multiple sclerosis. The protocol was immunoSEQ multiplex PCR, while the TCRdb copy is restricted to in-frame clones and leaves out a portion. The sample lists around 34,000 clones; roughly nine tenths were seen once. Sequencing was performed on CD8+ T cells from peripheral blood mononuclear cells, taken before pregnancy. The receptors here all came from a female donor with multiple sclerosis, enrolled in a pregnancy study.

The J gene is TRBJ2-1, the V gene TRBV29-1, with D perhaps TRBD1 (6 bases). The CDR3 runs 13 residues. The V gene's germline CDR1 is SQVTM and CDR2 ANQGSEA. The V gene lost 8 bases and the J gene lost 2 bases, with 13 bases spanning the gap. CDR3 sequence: CSLGATTYNEQFF. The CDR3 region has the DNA TGCAGCTTGGGGGCGACAACCTACAATGAGCAGTTCTTC.

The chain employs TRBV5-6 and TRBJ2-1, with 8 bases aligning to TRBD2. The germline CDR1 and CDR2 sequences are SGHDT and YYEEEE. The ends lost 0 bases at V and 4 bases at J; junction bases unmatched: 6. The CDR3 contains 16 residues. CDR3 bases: TGTGCCAGCAGCTTGGGCGGGGGGCCATATTACAATGAGCAGTTCTTC. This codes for CASSLGGGPYYNEQFF.

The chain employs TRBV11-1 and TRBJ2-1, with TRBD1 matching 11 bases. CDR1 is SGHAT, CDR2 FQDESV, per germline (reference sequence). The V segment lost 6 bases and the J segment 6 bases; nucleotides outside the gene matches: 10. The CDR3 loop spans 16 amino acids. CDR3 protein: CASSGPGTGGFNEQFF. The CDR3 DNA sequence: TGTGCCAGCAGTGGCCCCGGGACAGGGGGGTTCAATGAGCAGTTCTTC.

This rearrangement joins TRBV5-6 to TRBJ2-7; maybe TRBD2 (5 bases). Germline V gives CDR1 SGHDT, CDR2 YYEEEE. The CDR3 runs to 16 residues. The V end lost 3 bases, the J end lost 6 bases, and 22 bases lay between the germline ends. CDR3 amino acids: CASSSGFGPRVPEQYF. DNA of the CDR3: TGTGCCAGCAGCTCGGGGTTCGGGCCACGAGTCCCCGAGCAGTACTTC.

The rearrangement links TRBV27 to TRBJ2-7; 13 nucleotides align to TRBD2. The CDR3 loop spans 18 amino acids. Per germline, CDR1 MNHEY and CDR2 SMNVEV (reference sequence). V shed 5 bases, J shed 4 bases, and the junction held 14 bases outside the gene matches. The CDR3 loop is CASSPNPGLAGNYYEQYF. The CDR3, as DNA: TGTGCCAGCAGTCCCAACCCGGGACTAGCGGGGAACTATTACGAGCAGTACTTC.

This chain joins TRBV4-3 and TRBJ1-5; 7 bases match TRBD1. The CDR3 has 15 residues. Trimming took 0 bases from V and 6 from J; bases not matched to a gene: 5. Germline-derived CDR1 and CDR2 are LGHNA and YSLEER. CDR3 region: CASSQERTGSQPQHF. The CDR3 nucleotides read TGCGCCAGCAGCCAAGAACGGACAGGTAGTCAGCCCCAGCATTTT.

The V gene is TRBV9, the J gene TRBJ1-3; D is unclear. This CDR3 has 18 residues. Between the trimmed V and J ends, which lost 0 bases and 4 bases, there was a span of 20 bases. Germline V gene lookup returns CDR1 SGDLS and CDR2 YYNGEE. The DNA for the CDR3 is TGTGCCAGCAGCGTAGCCGACCCCCAGTGGGCTCTGGGAAACACCATATATTTT. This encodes CASSVADPQWALGNTIYF.

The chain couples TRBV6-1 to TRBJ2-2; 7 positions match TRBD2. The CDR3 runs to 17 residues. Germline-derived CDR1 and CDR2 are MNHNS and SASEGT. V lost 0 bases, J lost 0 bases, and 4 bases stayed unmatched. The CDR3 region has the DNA TGTGCCAGCAGTGAAGCGCCCCTAGCGGCGAACACCGGGGAGCTGTTTTTT. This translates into CASSEAPLAANTGELFF.

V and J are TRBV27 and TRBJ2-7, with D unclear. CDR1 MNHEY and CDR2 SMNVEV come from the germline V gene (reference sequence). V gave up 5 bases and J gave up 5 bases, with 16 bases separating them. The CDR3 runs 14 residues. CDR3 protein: CASSLYFPPHEQYF. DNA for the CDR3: TGTGCCAGCAGTCTCTACTTCCCCCCGCACGAGCAGTACTTC.

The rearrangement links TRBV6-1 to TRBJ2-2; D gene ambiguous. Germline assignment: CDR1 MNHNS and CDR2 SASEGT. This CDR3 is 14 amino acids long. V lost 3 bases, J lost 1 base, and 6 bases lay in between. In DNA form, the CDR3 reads TGTGCCAGCAGTGAGGGCCTGAACACCGGGGAGCTGTTTTTT. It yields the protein CASSEGLNTGELFF.

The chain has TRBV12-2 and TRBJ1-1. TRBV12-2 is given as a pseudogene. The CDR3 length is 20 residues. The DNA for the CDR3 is TGTGCAAGTCGCCTCCCCAGCCCCGGGGTAAGGTGTCCGCCGAACACTGAAGCTTTCTTT. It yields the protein CASRLPSPGVRCPPNTEAFF.

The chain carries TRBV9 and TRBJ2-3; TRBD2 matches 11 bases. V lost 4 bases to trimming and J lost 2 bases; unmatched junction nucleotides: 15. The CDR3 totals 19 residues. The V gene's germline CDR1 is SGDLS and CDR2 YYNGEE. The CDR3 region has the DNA TGTGCCAGCAGCTACCCAGGGTTAGCGGGGGGGGATTACACAGATACGCAGTATTTT. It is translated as CASSYPGLAGGDYTDTQYF.

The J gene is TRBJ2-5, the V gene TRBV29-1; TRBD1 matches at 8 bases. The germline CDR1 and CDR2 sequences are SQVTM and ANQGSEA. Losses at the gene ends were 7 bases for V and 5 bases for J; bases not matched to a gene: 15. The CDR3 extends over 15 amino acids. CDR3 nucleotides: TGCAGCGCCCACGTCATCACAGGGGGATGGGAGACCCAGTACTTC. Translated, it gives CSAHVITGGWETQYF. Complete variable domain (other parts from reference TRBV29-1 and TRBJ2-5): SAVISQKPSRDICQRGTSLTIQCQVDSQVTMMFWYRQQPGQSLTLIATANQGSEATYESGFVIDKFPISRPNLTFSTLTVSNMSPEDSSIYLCSAHVITGGWETQYFGPGTRLLVL.

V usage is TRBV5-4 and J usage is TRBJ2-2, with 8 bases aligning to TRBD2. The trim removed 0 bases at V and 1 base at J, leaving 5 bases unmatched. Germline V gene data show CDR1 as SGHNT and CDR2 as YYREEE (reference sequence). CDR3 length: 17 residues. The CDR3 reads CASSLAGGVGNTGELFF. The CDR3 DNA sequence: TGTGCCAGCAGCTTGGCCGGGGGGGTAGGGAACACCGGGGAGCTGTTTTTT. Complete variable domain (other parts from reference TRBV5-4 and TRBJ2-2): ETGVTQSPTHLIKTRGQQVTLRCSSQSGHNTVSWYQQALGQGPQFIFQYYREEENGRGNFPPRFSGLQFPNYSSELNVNALELDDSALYLCASSLAGGVGNTGELFFGEGSRLTVL.

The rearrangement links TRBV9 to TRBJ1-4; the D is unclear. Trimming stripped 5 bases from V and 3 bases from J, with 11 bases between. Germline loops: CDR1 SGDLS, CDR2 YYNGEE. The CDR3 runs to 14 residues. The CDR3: CASRPRRANEKLFF. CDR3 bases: TGTGCCAGCAGACCTAGACGAGCTAATGAAAAACTGTTTTTT. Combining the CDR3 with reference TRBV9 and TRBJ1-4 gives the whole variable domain DSGVTQTPKHLITATGQRVTLRCSPRSGDLSVYWYQQSLDQGLQFLIQYYNGEERAKGNILERFSAQQFPDLHSELNLSSLELGDSALYFCASRPRRANEKLFFGSGTQLSVL.

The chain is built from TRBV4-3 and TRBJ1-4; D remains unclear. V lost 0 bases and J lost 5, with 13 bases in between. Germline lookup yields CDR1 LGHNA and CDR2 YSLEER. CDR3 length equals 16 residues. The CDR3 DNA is TGCGCCAGCAGCCAAGATCTTGGCAGTATAAATGAAAAACTGTTTTTT. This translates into CASSQDLGSINEKLFF.

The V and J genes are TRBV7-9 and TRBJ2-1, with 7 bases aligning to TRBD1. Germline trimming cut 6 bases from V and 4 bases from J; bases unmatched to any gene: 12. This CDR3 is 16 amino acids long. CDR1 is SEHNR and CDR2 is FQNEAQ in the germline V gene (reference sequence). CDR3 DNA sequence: TGTGCCAGCAGGGGCGGACAGGCCCTAAATTACAATGAGCAGTTCTTC. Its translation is CASRGGQALNYNEQFF.

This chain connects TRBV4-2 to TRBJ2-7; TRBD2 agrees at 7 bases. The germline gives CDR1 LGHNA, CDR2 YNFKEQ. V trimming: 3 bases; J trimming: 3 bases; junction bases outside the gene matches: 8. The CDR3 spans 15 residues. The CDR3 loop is CASSQGLGGGYEQYF. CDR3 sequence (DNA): TGTGCCAGCAGCCAGGGACTTGGGGGGGGCTACGAGCAGTACTTC.

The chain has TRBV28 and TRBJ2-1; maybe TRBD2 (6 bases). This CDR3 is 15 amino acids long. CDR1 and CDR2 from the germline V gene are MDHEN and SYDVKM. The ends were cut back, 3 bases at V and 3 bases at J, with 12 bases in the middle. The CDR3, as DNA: TGTGCCAGCAGTTTCCCGGGAGTTAACTACAATGAGCAGTTCTTC. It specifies CASSFPGVNYNEQFF. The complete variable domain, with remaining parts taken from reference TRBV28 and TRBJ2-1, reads DVKVTQSSRYLVKRTGEKVFLECVQDMDHENMFWYRQDPGLGLRLIYFSYDVKMKEKGDIPEGYSVSREKKERFSLILESASTNQTSMYLCASSFPGVNYNEQFFGPGTRLTVL.

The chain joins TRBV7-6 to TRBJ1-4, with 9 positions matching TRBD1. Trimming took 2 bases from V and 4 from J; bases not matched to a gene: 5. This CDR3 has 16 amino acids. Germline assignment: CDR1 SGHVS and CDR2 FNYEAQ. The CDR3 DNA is TGTGCCAGCAGCTTAAATACAGGGGGCGTTAATGAAAAACTGTTTTTT. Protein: CASSLNTGGVNEKLFF.

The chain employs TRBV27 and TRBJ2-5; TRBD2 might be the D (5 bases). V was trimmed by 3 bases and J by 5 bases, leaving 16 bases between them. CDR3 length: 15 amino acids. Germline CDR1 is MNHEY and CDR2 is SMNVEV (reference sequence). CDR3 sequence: CASSFEGRRLETQYF. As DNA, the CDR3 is TGTGCCAGCAGTTTCGAGGGTCGAAGATTGGAGACCCAGTACTTC.

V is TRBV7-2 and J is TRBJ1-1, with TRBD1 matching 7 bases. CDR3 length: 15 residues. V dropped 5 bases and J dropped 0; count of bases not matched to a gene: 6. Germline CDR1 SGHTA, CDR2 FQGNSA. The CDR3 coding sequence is TGTGCCAGCAGCCCCTTGACAGGGATGAACACTGAAGCTTTCTTT. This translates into CASSPLTGMNTEAFF.

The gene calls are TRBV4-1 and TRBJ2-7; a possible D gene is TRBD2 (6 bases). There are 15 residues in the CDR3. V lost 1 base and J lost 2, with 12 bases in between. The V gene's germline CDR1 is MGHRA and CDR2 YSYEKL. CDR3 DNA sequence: TGCGCCAGCAGCCAAGGGAGGGACTTCCCCTACGAGCAGTACTTC. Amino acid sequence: CASSQGRDFPYEQYF.

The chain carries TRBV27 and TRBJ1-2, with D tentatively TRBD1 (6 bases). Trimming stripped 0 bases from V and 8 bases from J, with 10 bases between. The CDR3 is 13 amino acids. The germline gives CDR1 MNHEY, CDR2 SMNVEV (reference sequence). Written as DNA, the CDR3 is TGTGCCAGCAGTTTATCACAGGGATGGGGCTACACCTTC. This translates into CASSLSQGWGYTF.

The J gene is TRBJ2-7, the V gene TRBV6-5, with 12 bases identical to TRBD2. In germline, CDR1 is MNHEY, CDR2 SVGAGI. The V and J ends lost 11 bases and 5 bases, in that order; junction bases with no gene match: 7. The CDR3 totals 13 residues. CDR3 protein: CAEIGLAGHEQYF. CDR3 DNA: TGTGCCGAAATTGGACTAGCGGGGCACGAGCAGTACTTC.

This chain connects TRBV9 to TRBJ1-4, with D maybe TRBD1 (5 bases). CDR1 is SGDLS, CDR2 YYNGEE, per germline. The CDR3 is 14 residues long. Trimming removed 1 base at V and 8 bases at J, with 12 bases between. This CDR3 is CASSVQSRGEKLFF. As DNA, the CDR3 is TGTGCCAGCAGCGTACAGTCCCGGGGGGAAAAACTGTTTTTT.

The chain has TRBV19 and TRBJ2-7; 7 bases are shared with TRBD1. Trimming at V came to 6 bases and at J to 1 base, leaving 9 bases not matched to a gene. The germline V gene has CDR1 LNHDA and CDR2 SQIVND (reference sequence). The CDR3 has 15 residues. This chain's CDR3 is CASSPRDRPSYEQYF. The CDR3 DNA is TGTGCCAGTAGCCCTCGGGACAGACCATCCTACGAGCAGTACTTC. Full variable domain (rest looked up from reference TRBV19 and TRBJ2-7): DGGITQSPKYLFRKEGQNVTLSCEQNLNHDAMYWYRQDPGQGLRLIYYSQIVNDFQKGDIAEGYSVSREKKESFPLTVTSAQKNPTAFYLCASSPRDRPSYEQYFGPGTRLTVT.

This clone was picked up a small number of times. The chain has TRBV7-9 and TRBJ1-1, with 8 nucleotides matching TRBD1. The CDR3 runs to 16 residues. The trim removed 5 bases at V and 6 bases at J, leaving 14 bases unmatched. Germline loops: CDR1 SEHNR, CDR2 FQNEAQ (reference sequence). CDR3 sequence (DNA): TGTGCCAGCAGCCAACCCCGGACAGGGTTCGGGGCTGAAGCTTTCTTT. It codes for CASSQPRTGFGAEAFF.

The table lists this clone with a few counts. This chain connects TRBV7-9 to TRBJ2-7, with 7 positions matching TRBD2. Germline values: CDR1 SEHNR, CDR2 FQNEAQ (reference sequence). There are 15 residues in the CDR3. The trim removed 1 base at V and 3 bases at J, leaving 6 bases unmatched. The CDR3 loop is CASSLGPGLIYEQYF. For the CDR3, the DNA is TGTGCCAGCAGCTTAGGGCCGGGACTAATCTACGAGCAGTACTTC.

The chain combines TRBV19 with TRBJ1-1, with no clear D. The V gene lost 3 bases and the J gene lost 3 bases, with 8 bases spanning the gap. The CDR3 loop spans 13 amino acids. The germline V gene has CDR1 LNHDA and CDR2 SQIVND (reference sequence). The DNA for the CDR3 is TGTGCCAGTAGTATTAATGTAGACACTGAAGCTTTCTTT. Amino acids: CASSINVDTEAFF.